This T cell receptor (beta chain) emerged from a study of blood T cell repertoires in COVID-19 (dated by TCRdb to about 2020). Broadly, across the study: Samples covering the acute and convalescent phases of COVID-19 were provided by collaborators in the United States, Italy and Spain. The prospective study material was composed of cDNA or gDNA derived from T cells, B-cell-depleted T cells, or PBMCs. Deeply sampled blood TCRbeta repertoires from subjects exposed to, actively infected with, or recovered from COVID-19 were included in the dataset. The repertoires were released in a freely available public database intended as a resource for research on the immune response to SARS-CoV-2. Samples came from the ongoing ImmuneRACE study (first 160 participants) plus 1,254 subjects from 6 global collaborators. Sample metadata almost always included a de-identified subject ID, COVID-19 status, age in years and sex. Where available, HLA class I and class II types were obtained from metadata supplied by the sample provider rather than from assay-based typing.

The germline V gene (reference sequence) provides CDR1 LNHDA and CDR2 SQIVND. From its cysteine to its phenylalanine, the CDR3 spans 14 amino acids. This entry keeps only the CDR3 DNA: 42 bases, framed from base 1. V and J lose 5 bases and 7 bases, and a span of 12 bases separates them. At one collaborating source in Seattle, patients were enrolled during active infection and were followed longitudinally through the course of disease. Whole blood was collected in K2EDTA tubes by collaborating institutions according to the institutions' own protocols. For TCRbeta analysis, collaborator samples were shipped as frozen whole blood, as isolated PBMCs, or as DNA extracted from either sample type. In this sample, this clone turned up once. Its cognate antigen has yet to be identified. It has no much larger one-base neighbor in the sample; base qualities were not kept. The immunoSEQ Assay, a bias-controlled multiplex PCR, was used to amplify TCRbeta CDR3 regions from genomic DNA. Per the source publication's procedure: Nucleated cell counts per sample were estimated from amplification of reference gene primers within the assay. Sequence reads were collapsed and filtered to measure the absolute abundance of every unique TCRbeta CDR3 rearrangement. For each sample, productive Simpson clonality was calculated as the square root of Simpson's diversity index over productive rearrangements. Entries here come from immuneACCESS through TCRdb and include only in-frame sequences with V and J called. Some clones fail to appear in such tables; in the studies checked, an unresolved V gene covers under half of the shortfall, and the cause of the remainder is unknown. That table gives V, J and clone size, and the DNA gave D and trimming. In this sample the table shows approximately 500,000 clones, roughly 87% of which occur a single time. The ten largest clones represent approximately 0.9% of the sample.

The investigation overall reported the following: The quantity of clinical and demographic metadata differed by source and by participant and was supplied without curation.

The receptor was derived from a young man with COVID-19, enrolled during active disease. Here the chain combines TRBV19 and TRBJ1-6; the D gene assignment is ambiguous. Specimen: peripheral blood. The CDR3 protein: CASSWWQANSPLHF. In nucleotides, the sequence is TGTGCCAGTAGTTGGTGGCAGGCAAATTCACCCCTCCACTTT. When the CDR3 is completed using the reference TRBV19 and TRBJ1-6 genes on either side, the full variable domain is DGGITQSPKYLFRKEGQNVTLSCEQNLNHDAMYWYRQDPGQGLRLIYYSQIVNDFQKGDIAEGYSVSREKKESFPLTVTSAQKNPTAFYLCASSWWQANSPLHFGNGTRLTVT.